The next 30 T cell receptor beta chains were all read from a single sample in a study of vaccination effects on CD4 cells after COVID-19 (dated 2022 in TCRdb). For these receptors, no antigen is known. Receptors were amplified or captured by the immunoSEQ multiplex PCR assay. TCRdb limited this immuneACCESS table to in-frame rearrangements with V and J called. A share of clones is missing; checked studies link under half to unresolved V genes, and the rest is unexplained. In this sample the table shows 52,000 or so clones, around 70% of which occur a single time. The ten top clones hold about 16% of the sample. In the ViraFEST assay, PBMC were stimulated with viral peptide pools, and antigen-specific CD4+ T cell clonotypes were then identified by expansion using TCR sequencing. After 10 days of culture, CD4+ T cells were isolated with the EasySep CD4+ T cell isolation kit. Healthy vaccine recipients had no prior SARS-CoV-2 infection, confirmed by negative nucleocapsid antibodies before and after vaccination.

Sequences were derived from CD4+ T cells from PBMCs cultured with SARS-CoV-2 spike peptides, sampled before COVID-19 vaccination. The label giving this sample's cell subset or site can be read as: SARS-CoV-2 spike overlapping peptide pool stimulation. The receptors shown here come from a human donor who received a COVID-19 vaccine.

The rearrangement uses TRBV30 and TRBJ2-6; perhaps TRBD1 as D (5 bases). Germline V gene data show CDR1 as GTSNPN and CDR2 as SVGIG (reference sequence). V shed 3 bases and J shed 3 bases, with 12 bases lying between them. The CDR3 runs 15 residues. CDR3 in amino acids: CAWSTDSLGANVLTF. The CDR3 DNA follows: TGTGCCTGGAGCACCGACAGCCTTGGGGCCAACGTCCTGACTTTC.

The CDR3 nucleotides are TGCGCCAGCAGCTTACCTGGAAACACCATATATTTT. Residues: CASSLPGNTIYF. This rearrangement joins TRBV5-1 to TRBJ1-3; no reliable D call. Germline loops: CDR1 SGHRS, CDR2 YFSETQ. The CDR3 spans 12 residues. Between the trimmed V and J ends, which lost 2 bases and 2 bases, there was a span of 2 bases.

The chain recombines TRBV19 with TRBJ1-2, with 9 bases lining up with TRBD1. The CDR3 length is 17 residues. Germline V CDR1 and CDR2: LNHDA, SQIVND (reference sequence). The V and J ends lost 4 bases and 3 bases, in that order; junction bases with no gene match: 12. The CDR3 nucleotides are TGTGCCAGTAGTACCCTATCCGGGACAGGGTTTTACTATGGCTACACCTTC. Protein sequence: CASSTLSGTGFYYGYTF. The variable domain in full, with the rest retrieved from reference TRBV19 and TRBJ1-2, is DGGITQSPKYLFRKEGQNVTLSCEQNLNHDAMYWYRQDPGQGLRLIYYSQIVNDFQKGDIAEGYSVSREKKESFPLTVTSAQKNPTAFYLCASSTLSGTGFYYGYTFGSGTRLTVV.

This chain links TRBV12-5 with TRBJ1-2, with no clear D. This CDR3 has 14 amino acids. Per germline, CDR1 LGHNT and CDR2 FRNRAP. V was clipped by 7 bases and J by 0 bases, with 12 bases between them. The CDR3 nucleotides read TGTGCTAGTGCCCACCGGAGAGCTAACTATGGCTACACCTTC. Its protein product is CASAHRRANYGYTF.

This chain connects TRBV28 to TRBJ2-3; D unclear. The germline V gene encodes CDR1 MDHEN and CDR2 SYDVKM. Deletions cut 3 bases from V and 6 bases from J, with 16 bases between. This CDR3 region has 15 residues. The CDR3 sequence: CASSFIGPRADTQYF. The CDR3 region has the DNA TGTGCCAGCAGTTTTATCGGCCCTCGTGCGGATACGCAGTATTTT.

The chain is built from TRBV12-5 and TRBJ1-2; D is uncertain. V dropped 4 bases and J dropped 7 bases, with 10 bases sitting between them. Germline assignment: CDR1 LGHNT and CDR2 FRNRAP. CDR3 length: 12 amino acids. CDR3 in amino acids: CASGSPPGGYTF. As DNA, the CDR3 is TGTGCTAGTGGTTCTCCCCCTGGTGGCTACACCTTC.

The chain carries TRBV15 and TRBJ2-7, with 10 bases identical to TRBD1. V was clipped by 3 bases and J by 5 bases; unmatched bases: 7. The CDR3 spans 15 residues. Germline V CDR1 and CDR2: LNHNV, YYDKDF (reference sequence). The CDR3 loop is CATSSTWGQGHEQYF. In DNA form, the CDR3 reads TGTGCCACCAGCAGTACTTGGGGACAGGGGCACGAGCAGTACTTC.

The chain combines TRBV20-1 with TRBJ2-3; D possibly corresponds to TRBD1 (6 bases). Per germline, CDR1 DFQATT and CDR2 SNEGSKA (reference sequence). V dropped 3 bases and J dropped 0 bases, with 10 bases sitting between them. The CDR3 totals 14 residues. The CDR3 bases are TGCAGTGCTAGTAGGGGGTCTAGCACAGATACGCAGTATTTT. It yields the protein CSASRGSSTDTQYF.

This clone was counted only a few times. The chain recombines TRBV7-8 with TRBJ1-1; D gene unclear. V lost 0 bases, J lost 6 bases, and 5 bases lay in between. The length of the CDR3 is 12 residues. Germline CDR1 and CDR2: SGHVS and FQNEAQ. CDR3 region: CASSLAGAEAFF. Written as DNA, the CDR3 is TGTGCCAGCAGCTTAGCTGGGGCTGAAGCTTTCTTT.

The V gene is TRBV3-1 (or the pseudogene TRBV3-2), the J gene TRBJ1-1; D is unclear. CDR1 is LGHDT, CDR2 YNNKEL, per germline (reference sequence). V lost 4 bases, J lost 7 bases, and 19 bases lay in between. The CDR3 runs to 15 residues. CDR3 nucleotides: TGTGCCAGCAGCCGGAACGTTGGCGCAGCGATTGAAGCTTTCTTT. This encodes CASSRNVGAAIEAFF.

The chain links TRBV10-3 to TRBJ1-2; 11 nucleotides align to TRBD1. This CDR3 region has 14 residues. The germline V gene has CDR1 ENHRY and CDR2 SYGVKD. Trimming cost V 7 bases and J 6 bases; bases outside gene matches: 7. The CDR3, as DNA: TGTGCCATCACCGACGGGGACAGGGGGGATGGCTACACCTTC. This translates into CAITDGDRGDGYTF.

The gene calls are TRBV18 and TRBJ1-3; D gene uncertain. The V end was cut by 2 bases, the J end by 2 bases, with 10 bases between. The germline V gene has CDR1 KGHSH and CDR2 LQKENI. CDR3 length: 15 amino acids. The CDR3 sequence is CASSPNGATGNTIYF. CDR3 bases: TGTGCCAGCTCACCAAACGGAGCCACTGGAAACACCATATATTTT. Looking up the rest from reference TRBV18 and TRBJ1-3 gives the full variable domain: NAGVMQNPRHLVRRRGQEARLRCSPMKGHSHVYWYRQLPEEGLKFMVYLQKENIIDESGMPKERFSAEFPKEGPSILRIQQVVRGDSAAYFCASSPNGATGNTIYFGEGSWLTVV.

The chain recombines TRBV19 with TRBJ2-3; D is possibly TRBD2 (5 bases). The CDR3 is 14 amino acids. Germline-derived CDR1 and CDR2 are LNHDA and SQIVND (reference sequence). The V gene lost 1 base and the J gene lost 4 bases, with 9 bases spanning the gap. CDR3 protein: CASSIGSRADTQYF. CDR3 bases: TGTGCCAGTAGTATAGGTTCGAGGGCAGATACGCAGTATTTT. The full variable domain, its missing parts supplied by reference TRBV19 and TRBJ2-3, is DGGITQSPKYLFRKEGQNVTLSCEQNLNHDAMYWYRQDPGQGLRLIYYSQIVNDFQKGDIAEGYSVSREKKESFPLTVTSAQKNPTAFYLCASSIGSRADTQYFGPGTRLTVL.

The chain uses TRBV27 and TRBJ2-3; either TRBD1 or TRBD2 may fit D (5 bases each). Germline V lookup: CDR1 MNHEY, CDR2 SMNVEV (reference sequence). The CDR3 runs to 14 residues. Trimming cost V 7 bases and J 0 bases, with 11 bases left between them. Here the CDR3 reads CASKGTVSTDTQYF. CDR3 DNA sequence: TGTGCCAGCAAGGGGACGGTAAGCACAGATACGCAGTATTTT.

This clone was seen a few times. J is TRBJ1-1 and V is TRBV7-9, with D tentatively TRBD1 (5 bases). The V end was cut by 2 bases, the J end by 0 bases, with 10 bases between. The CDR3 consists of 15 residues. Germline CDR1 reads SEHNR; CDR2 reads FQNEAQ (reference sequence). CDR3 nucleotide sequence: TGTGCCAGCAGCTTAATCAGGGTCATGAACACTGAAGCTTTCTTT. As protein: CASSLIRVMNTEAFF.

The chain combines TRBV19 with TRBJ1-5, with D hard to call. The CDR3 is 13 amino acids. Per germline, CDR1 LNHDA and CDR2 SQIVND (reference sequence). V was cut by 5 bases and J by 6 bases, with 11 bases left in between. This CDR3 reads CASSLTPFQPQHF. The CDR3 DNA follows: TGTGCCAGTAGTTTGACCCCTTTTCAGCCCCAGCATTTT.

Only a few counts were recorded for this clone. The chain carries TRBV7-2 and TRBJ1-6, with 9 nucleotides matching TRBD1. CDR1 and CDR2 (germline): SGHTA, FQGNSA. V lost 6 bases and J lost 7; bases outside the gene matches: 4. CDR3 length: 14 residues. In DNA, the CDR3 is TGTGCCAGCAGAGAGGGACAGGGAAATTCACCCCTCCACTTT. This codes for CASREGQGNSPLHF.

This chain connects TRBV6-5 to TRBJ1-2; 8 bases map to TRBD1. Per germline, CDR1 MNHEY and CDR2 SVGAGI. The CDR3 is made up of 15 amino acids. V shed 6 bases and J 5 bases; nucleotides not matched to a gene: 11. CDR3 residues: CASSLNPGGGYGYTF. The CDR3 bases are TGTGCCAGCAGCCTAAACCCAGGGGGCGGATATGGCTACACCTTC.

The chain is built from TRBV21-1 and TRBJ2-7; the table's D gene call, TRBD2, was not cross checked with the DNA. TRBV21-1 is a documented pseudogene. This CDR3 contains 12 residues. The DNA for the CDR3 is TGTGCCAGGAACGGGGGGTACCACGAGCAGTACTTC. Its protein product is CARNGGYHEQYF.

This clone was seen a handful of times. The rearrangement uses TRBV3-1 (or the pseudogene TRBV3-2) and TRBJ1-1; tentatively, D is TRBD1 (5 bases). Trimming took 5 bases from V and 0 from J, leaving 13 bases between them. CDR1 and CDR2 (germline): LGHDT, YNNKEL (reference sequence). This CDR3 has 15 amino acids. The CDR3 sequence is CASSVAQVMNTEAFF. The CDR3 DNA sequence: TGTGCCAGCAGCGTAGCACAGGTTATGAACACTGAAGCTTTCTTT.

The V call is TRBV19, the J call TRBJ1-2; D is unclear. The CDR3 loop spans 11 amino acids. CDR1 and CDR2 (germline): LNHDA, SQIVND (reference sequence). V shed 3 bases and J shed 1 base, with 0 bases lying between them. The CDR3 loop reads CASSINYGYTF. The CDR3 nucleotides are TGTGCCAGTAGTATTAACTATGGCTACACCTTC. The complete variable domain, with remaining parts taken from reference TRBV19 and TRBJ1-2, reads DGGITQSPKYLFRKEGQNVTLSCEQNLNHDAMYWYRQDPGQGLRLIYYSQIVNDFQKGDIAEGYSVSREKKESFPLTVTSAQKNPTAFYLCASSINYGYTFGSGTRLTVV.

The chain combines TRBV29-1 with TRBJ2-1, with TRBD1 matching over 9 bases. There are 15 residues in the CDR3. Germline V gene sequence: CDR1 SQVTM, CDR2 ANQGSEA. The junction had 4 bases not matched to a gene; V was cut back by 2 bases and J by 2 bases. DNA for the CDR3: TGCAGCGTTGAAAGACGGGACAGGGCCTACAATGAGCAGTTCTTC. This codes for CSVERRDRAYNEQFF.

CDR3 DNA: TGTGCCAGCAGCCCAAGGGCGGCTGAGGGCTACACCTTC. This codes for CASSPRAAEGYTF. V and J are TRBV3-1 (or the pseudogene TRBV3-2) and TRBJ1-2; unclear D gene. Germline-derived CDR1 and CDR2 are LGHDT and YNNKEL (reference sequence). Trimming removed 4 bases at V and 8 bases at J, with 14 bases between. The CDR3 length is 13 residues.

The gene calls are TRBV6-5 and TRBJ1-2, with 9 bases that match TRBD1. Germline CDR1 and CDR2: MNHEY and SVGAGI. The CDR3 sequence is 13 residues long. With 5 bases clipped from V and 9 bases from J, the junction kept 7 bases outside the gene matches. The CDR3 nucleotides read TGTGCCAGCAGTCTGGGACAGGGAAGAAGCTACACCTTC. This codes for CASSLGQGRSYTF.

This clone appeared once. The rearrangement uses TRBV15 and TRBJ1-2; D remains ambiguous. The germline gives CDR1 LNHNV, CDR2 YYDKDF (reference sequence). This CDR3 is 14 amino acids long. V gave up 5 bases and J gave up 4 bases, with 14 bases separating them. CDR3 sequence (DNA): TGTGCCACCAGCCCTGAAATGAGGGCCTATGGCTACACCTTC. Protein sequence: CATSPEMRAYGYTF.

The J gene is TRBJ2-5, the V gene TRBV5-1; 11 bases are a match to TRBD2. The CDR3 has 16 residues. CDR1 and CDR2 (germline): SGHRS, YFSETQ. The V and J ends lost 5 bases and 6 bases, in that order; junction bases with no gene match: 12. The CDR3 region is CASRLEIAGGPKTQYF. CDR3 nucleotide sequence: TGCGCCAGCAGGCTTGAGATAGCGGGGGGGCCGAAGACCCAGTACTTC.

This chain joins TRBV7-8 and TRBJ1-2; 10 nucleotides agree with TRBD1. The CDR3 is 14 residues long. V was clipped by 5 bases and J by 5 bases; unmatched bases: 5. Germline CDR1 reads SGHVS; CDR2 reads FQNEAQ. CDR3 amino acids: CASSRRDRGYGYTF. CDR3 sequence (DNA): TGTGCCAGCAGCCGCCGGGACAGGGGATATGGCTACACCTTC.

This clone was seen only once. This chain joins TRBV5-4 and TRBJ1-2; 10 bases are a match to TRBD1. After removal of 4 bases from V and 8 bases from J, the junction contained 11 bases not matched to a gene. The CDR3 sequence is 15 residues long. CDR1 and CDR2 from the germline V gene are SGHNT and YYREEE (reference sequence). The CDR3 reads CASSLLGTGAAGYTF. In DNA, the CDR3 is TGTGCCAGCAGCCTCTTGGGGACAGGGGCGGCCGGCTACACCTTC.

The chain recombines TRBV7-2 with TRBJ1-2; D perhaps matches TRBD1 (6 bases). Looked up from germline, CDR1 is SGHTA and CDR2 is FQGNSA. This CDR3 is built from 15 residues. V was cut by 3 bases and J by 8 bases, with 19 bases left in between. CDR3 protein: CASSLIQGREQGYTF. CDR3 in DNA: TGTGCCAGCAGCTTGATTCAGGGGCGCGAGCAGGGCTACACCTTC.

The chain is built from TRBV6-5 and TRBJ2-2; unclear D gene. The germline V and J ends were trimmed by 8 bases and 5 bases, with 6 bases remaining between them. The CDR3 is 11 amino acids. CDR1 is MNHEY, CDR2 SVGAGI, per germline. CDR3: CASRVTGELFF. CDR3 DNA sequence: TGTGCCAGCCGGGTTACCGGGGAGCTGTTTTTT.